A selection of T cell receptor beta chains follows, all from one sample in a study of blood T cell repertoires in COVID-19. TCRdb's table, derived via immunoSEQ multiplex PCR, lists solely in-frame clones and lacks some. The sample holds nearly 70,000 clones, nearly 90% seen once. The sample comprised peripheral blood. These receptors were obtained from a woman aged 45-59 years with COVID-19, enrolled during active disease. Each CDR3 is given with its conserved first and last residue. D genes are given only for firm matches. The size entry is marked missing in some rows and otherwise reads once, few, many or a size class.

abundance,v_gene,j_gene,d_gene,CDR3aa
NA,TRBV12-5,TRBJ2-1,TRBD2,CASGLPATGTSFGEQFF
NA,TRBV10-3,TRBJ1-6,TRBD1,CATSTGQTNSPLHF
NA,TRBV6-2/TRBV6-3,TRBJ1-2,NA,CASSLQGQYYGYTF
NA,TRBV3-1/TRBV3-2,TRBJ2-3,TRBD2,CASSQRLASGRATDTQYF
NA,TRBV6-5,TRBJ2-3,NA,CASRGGTGRLDTQYF
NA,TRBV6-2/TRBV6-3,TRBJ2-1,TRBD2,CASSRTSGRGRVLSSYNEQFF
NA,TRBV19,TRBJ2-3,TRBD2,CASSTQNIAGAGTDTQYF
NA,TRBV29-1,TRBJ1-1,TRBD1,CSVYRGTGETEAFF
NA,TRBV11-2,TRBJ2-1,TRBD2,CASRKLWEGGSRHEQFF
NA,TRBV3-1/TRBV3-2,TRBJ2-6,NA,CASSQETGWTSGANVLTF
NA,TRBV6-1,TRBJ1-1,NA,CASSEMQAGYEAFF
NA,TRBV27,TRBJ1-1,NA,CAILGGEGGETEAFF
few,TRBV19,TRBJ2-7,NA,CASSHPGAGTTYEQYF
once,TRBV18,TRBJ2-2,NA,CASSPPLGGKNTGELFF
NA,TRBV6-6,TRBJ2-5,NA,CASSWGNREETQYF
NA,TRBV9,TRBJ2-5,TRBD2,CASSVGAAGGRETQYF
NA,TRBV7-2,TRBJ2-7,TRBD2,CASSRGRQAGLADTYEQYF
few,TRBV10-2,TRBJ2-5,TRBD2,CASSGLGGVTGTQYF
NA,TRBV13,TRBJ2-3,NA,CASSPRRRASTDTQYF
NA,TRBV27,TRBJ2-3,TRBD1,CASSLLRDSATDTQYF
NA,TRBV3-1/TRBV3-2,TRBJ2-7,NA,CASSRGPGESYEQYF
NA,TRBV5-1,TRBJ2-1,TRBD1,CASSSRTGGRDEQFF
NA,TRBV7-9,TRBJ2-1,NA,CASSFVQPGVNEQFF
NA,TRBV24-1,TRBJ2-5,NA,CATSDGGKETQYF
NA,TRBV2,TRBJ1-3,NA,CASSEKQVPLNTIYF
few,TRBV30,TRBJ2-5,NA,CAWNHRTGETQYF
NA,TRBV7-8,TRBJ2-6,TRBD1,CASSRDRQVRANVLTF
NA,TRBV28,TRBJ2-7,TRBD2,CASAGPWLAGEAYEQYF
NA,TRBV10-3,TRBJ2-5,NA,CAISVGAGQFETQYF
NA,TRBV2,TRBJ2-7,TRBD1,CASAVFGGGQGPFSYEQYF
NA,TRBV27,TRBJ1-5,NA,CASSLAGGQPQHF
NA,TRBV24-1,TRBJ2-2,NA,CATSHRAGTGELFF
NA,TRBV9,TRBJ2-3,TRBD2,CASSLQAGVPDTQYF
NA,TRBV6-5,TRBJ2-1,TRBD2,CASTGGHEQFF
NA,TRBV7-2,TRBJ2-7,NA,CASSLRRLYEQYF
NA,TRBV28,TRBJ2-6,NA,CASGTGRSGANVLTF
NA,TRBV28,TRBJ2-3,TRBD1,CASFSTRDRAPTDTQYF
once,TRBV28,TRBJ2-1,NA,CASSLRAPVRQFF
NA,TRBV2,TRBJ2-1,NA,CASSQGRTYNEQFF
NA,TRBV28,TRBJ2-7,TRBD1,CASSSDRIVGTAGEQYF
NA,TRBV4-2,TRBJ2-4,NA,CASSQVRGTKNIQYF
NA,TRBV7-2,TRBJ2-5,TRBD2,CASSLGSAGGGETQYF
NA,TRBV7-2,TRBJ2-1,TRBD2,CASSLWTSGRQSEQFF
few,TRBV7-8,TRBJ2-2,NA,CASSPSYSGELFF
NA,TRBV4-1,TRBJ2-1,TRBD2,CASSQLAGEKSNEQFF
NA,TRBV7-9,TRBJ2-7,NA,CASSQSGLARYEQYF
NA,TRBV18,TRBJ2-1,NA,CASSPEAGEQFF
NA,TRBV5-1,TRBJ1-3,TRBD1,CASSRLAVGDSSGNTIYF
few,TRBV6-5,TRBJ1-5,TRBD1,CASSTLYRGDQPQHF
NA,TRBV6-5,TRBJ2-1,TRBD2,CASHRLAGAGNEQFF
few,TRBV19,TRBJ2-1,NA,CASSIVGSHNEQFF
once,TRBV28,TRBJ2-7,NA,CASSLLGAEQYF
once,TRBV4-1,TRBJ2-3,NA,CASSQNTGISTDTQYF